The 9 T cell receptor beta chains below all came from one sample that was sequenced in a study of T cell responses to AZD1222 COVID-19 vaccine. Using immunoSEQ multiplex PCR, the repertoire was profiled, and TCRdb retains in-frame clones only, with some absent. The data show 200,000 to 250,000 clones, 90% to 95% seen once. Sequenced here: peripheral blood, sampled 28 days after the second dose of the MenACWY control vaccine. These receptors were obtained from an adult who received the MenACWY meningococcal vaccine as a control.

The chain carries TRBV13 and TRBJ2-2; D is unresolved. Germline CDR1 is PRHDT and CDR2 is FYEKMQ (reference sequence). Between the trimmed V and J ends, which lost 0 bases and 3 bases, there was a span of 14 bases. The length of the CDR3 is 17 residues. CDR3 loop: CASSLGLSVRDTGELFF. CDR3 coding DNA: TGTGCCAGCAGCTTAGGCTTGTCTGTTCGGGACACCGGGGAGCTGTTTTTT. Supplemented by reference TRBV13 and TRBJ2-2, the full variable domain reads AAGVIQSPRHLIKEKRETATLKCYPIPRHDTVYWYQQGPGQDPQFLISFYEKMQSDKGSIPDRFSAQQFSDYHSELNMSSLELGDSALYFCASSLGLSVRDTGELFFGEGSRLTVL.

J is TRBJ2-2 and V is TRBV4-3, with D hard to call. Germline loops: CDR1 LGHNA, CDR2 YSLEER. With 0 bases removed from V and 2 bases from J, the gap between germline ends came to 13 bases. CDR3 length: 17 residues. The CDR3 DNA reads as TGCGCCAGCAGCCAAGAAGTGGCACTTTCAAACACCGGGGAGCTGTTTTTT. It codes for CASSQEVALSNTGELFF.

The chain recombines TRBV6-2 or TRBV6-3 with TRBJ2-7; TRBD1 aligns across 7 bases. CDR1 and CDR2 (germline): MNHEY, SVGEGT. The CDR3 spans 18 residues. Trimming cost V 5 bases and J 1 base; bases outside gene matches: 17. The DNA for the CDR3 is TGTGCCAGCAGTCCCCCCCCCACCGACAGGGATCCTTCCTACGAGCAGTACTTC. Amino acids: CASSPPPTDRDPSYEQYF.

Concerning this clone: One end of the junction does not line up with germline, which may come from a read error. The V and J genes are TRBV7-9 and TRBJ2-7, with D tentatively TRBD1 (5 bases). From germline, CDR1 is SEHNR and CDR2 FQNEAQ (reference sequence). The CDR3 length is 14 residues. The CDR3 DNA is TGTGCCAGCAGCATAGCAGGGAATCTCTACGAGCAGTACTTC. Translating it yields CASSIAGNLYEQYF.

The chain uses TRBV27 and TRBJ1-4; possible D gene TRBD1, 5 bases. Trimming shortened V by 0 bases and J by 8 bases, and 13 bases separated the two germline ends. The CDR3 totals 15 residues. Germline-derived CDR1 and CDR2 are MNHEY and SMNVEV (reference sequence). CDR3 sequence reads: CASSLSGGPREKLFF. The CDR3 nucleotides are TGTGCCAGCAGTTTATCGGGGGGACCGAGGGAAAAACTGTTTTTT.

This chain links TRBV27 with TRBJ2-5; D is undetermined. V was pared by 8 bases and J by 5 bases, with 6 bases between. Looked up from germline, CDR1 is MNHEY and CDR2 is SMNVEV (reference sequence). This CDR3 region has 10 residues. The DNA of the CDR3 is TGTGCCAGCGGCGGCGAGACCCAGTACTTC. This gives the protein CASGGETQYF.

The J gene is TRBJ2-3, the V gene TRBV9; TRBD2 matches at 7 bases. After removal of 0 bases from V and 1 base from J, the junction contained 5 bases not matched to a gene. CDR3 length equals 16 residues. Germline assignment: CDR1 SGDLS and CDR2 YYNGEE. Here the CDR3 DNA reads TGTGCCAGCAGCGTAGGGGGGGGAGCGGGCACAGATACGCAGTATTTT. It is translated as CASSVGGGAGTDTQYF.

The chain joins TRBV27 to TRBJ2-7; 11 nucleotides agree with TRBD2. This CDR3 is built from 14 residues. Germline trimming cut 6 bases from V and 6 bases from J; bases unmatched to any gene: 7. Germline-derived CDR1 and CDR2 are MNHEY and SMNVEV (reference sequence). CDR3 sequence: CASRTGTSGFEQYF. Here the CDR3 DNA reads TGTGCCAGCAGAACCGGGACTAGCGGTTTCGAGCAGTACTTC.

This chain uses TRBV28 with TRBJ1-2; 8 bases fit TRBD1. The CDR3 has 15 residues. CDR1 and CDR2 (germline): MDHEN, SYDVKM. The ends lost 6 bases at V and 4 bases at J; junction bases unmatched: 10. This chain's CDR3 is CASRTQGAEGYGYTF. The CDR3 DNA reads as TGTGCCAGCAGGACTCAGGGGGCAGAGGGCTATGGCTACACCTTC.